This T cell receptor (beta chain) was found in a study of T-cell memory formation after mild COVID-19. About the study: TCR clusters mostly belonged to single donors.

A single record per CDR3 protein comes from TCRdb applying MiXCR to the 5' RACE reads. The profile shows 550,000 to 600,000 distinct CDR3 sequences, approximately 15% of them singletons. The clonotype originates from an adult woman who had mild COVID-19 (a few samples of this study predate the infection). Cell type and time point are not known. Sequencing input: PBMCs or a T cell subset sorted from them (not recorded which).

The CDR3, as DNA: TGTGCCAGCAGCAAAGAATCCGGGACAGGGAACACCGGGGAGCTGTTTTTT. Translation gives CASSKESGTGNTGELFF. This rearrangement joins TRBV21-1 to TRBJ2-2; the DNA was not compared with TRBD1, the D call given in the table. TRBV21-1 is annotated as a pseudogene. The CDR3 totals 17 residues.